This TCR beta chain was observed in a study of shared clonotypes between healthy human individuals. Only CD45RO-negative cells positively selected for CCR7 counted as naive CD8 cells, so terminally differentiated effector memory CD45RA+ cells were excluded. Points on this clone: The same CDR3 arises from other DNA sequences in this sample as well.

The table came from immunoSEQ multiplex PCR; TCRdb's copy has only in-frame clones and leaves some out. The sample has more than 2 million clones; about 95% are singletons. Germline CDR1 and CDR2: SGHRS and YFSETQ. V dropped 2 bases and J dropped 4 bases, with 10 bases sitting between them. This CDR3 is built from 13 residues. The sequenced sample consisted of naive CD8+ T cells sorted from blood. V usage is TRBV5-1 and J usage is TRBJ2-7; perhaps TRBD2 as D (6 bases). The source of this sequence is a man aged 18 to 29 in good health. The CDR3 DNA reads TGCGCCAGCAGCTTAACCGGACTATACGAGCAGTACTTC. Translated: CASSLTGLYEQYF.